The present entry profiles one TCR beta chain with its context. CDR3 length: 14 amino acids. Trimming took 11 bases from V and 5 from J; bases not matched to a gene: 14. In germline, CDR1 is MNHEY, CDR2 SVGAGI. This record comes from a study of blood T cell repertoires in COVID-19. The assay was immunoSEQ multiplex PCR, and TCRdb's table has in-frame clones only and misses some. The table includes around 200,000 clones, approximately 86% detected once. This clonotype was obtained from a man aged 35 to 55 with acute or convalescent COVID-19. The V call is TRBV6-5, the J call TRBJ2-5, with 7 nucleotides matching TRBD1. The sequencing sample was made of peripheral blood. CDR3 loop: CAGRRQGEGETQYF. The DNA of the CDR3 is TGTGCCGGCCGTCGGCAGGGGGAAGGGGAGACCCAGTACTTC.